This TCR beta chain was captured by sequencing in a study of T cells in Graves' hyperthyroidism and ophthalmopathy. Study in general: Peripheral blood was collected at initial diagnosis, before any treatment.

The study left out patients who had uncontrolled infection, other autoimmune disease, pregnancy or lactation. This sample holds PBMCs from 8.5 to 10 ml fresh peripheral blood. What was amplified from RNA transcripts were TCR beta CDR3 regions. HTBI primers were employed in a first-round RT-PCR of the TCR CDR3. In TCRdb, the multiplex PCR reads were re-called with MiXCR into one record per CDR3 protein. This sample has under 450,000 distinct CDR3 sequences, with roughly 14% found just once. The CDR3 is 15 amino acids. CDR1 and CDR2 (germline): KGHSH, LQKENI. Losses at the gene ends were 6 bases for V and 2 bases for J; bases not matched to a gene: 10. Comment on this clonotype: This clone may be a read error of a much larger clone one base away.

The TCR originated in a young woman with Graves' hyperthyroidism. The sample was blood. V is TRBV18 and J is TRBJ2-7; 7 bases agree with TRBD1. CDR3 residues: CASSLQTGLAYEQYF. The CDR3 DNA follows: TGTGCCAGCTCGCTCCAGACAGGGCTAGCCTACGAGCAGTACTTC.